The clone carrying this T cell receptor beta chain was recorded only once. Seattle researchers signed up patients amid active infection and tracked them longitudinally. This specimen belongs to a study of blood T cell repertoires in COVID-19. Overall study context: Samples came from the United States, Italy and Spain, spanning acute and convalescent COVID-19. PBMCs, B-cell-depleted T cells, or T cells were the source of the cDNA or gDNA that made up the material.

CDR1 and CDR2 (germline): LNHDA, SQIVND (reference sequence). The CDR3 length is 14 residues. Trimming removed 6 bases from V and 3 bases from J; junction bases left unmatched: 4. Only in-frame clones appear in the TCRdb table, and some are missing; sequencing was by immunoSEQ multiplex PCR. The data hold 250,000 to 350,000 clones, with about 88% observed a single time. The material sequenced was peripheral blood. This TCR came from a human donor with COVID-19, enrolled during active disease. The donor label of this sample is uncertain. This chain joins TRBV19 and TRBJ1-5; 8 bases match TRBD1. The CDR3 loop reads CASRLQGDNQPQHF. The DNA of the CDR3 is TGTGCCAGTAGATTACAGGGGGACAATCAGCCCCAGCATTTT.